What follows are 17 T cell receptor beta chains derived from one specimen sequenced in a study of T cells in women clearing cervical HPV infection (dated by TCRdb to between 2017 and 2018). Library preparation employed the immunoSEQ multiplex PCR assay. Drawn from immuneACCESS, this table holds only the in-frame rearrangements with V and J called that TCRdb kept. Clones are partly lost; checked studies trace under half to an unresolved V gene and leave the rest unexplained. The sample's table covers around 35,000 clones. Clones ranked in the top ten supply roughly 1.5% of the sample. The sequencing sample was made of blood buffy coat. These receptor sequences come from a woman between 18 and 69 years old with a cervical HPV16 infection that either progressed to CIN3+ or cleared (not recorded which).

A word on this clone: The read ends 3 residues shy of where the CDR3 ends; the end is completed using the germline J gene. The chain recombines TRBV7-3 with TRBJ2-1; TRBD1 aligns across 9 bases. Germline loops: CDR1 SGHTA, CDR2 FQGTGA. The CDR3 is 16 amino acids. V dropped 4 bases and J dropped 6; count of bases not matched to a gene: 10. The CDR3 is CASSYFPGQGVNEQFF. CDR3 DNA, as far as it was read: TGTGCCAGCAGCTACTTCCCGGGACAGGGCGTCAATGAG. Looking up the rest from reference TRBV7-3 and TRBJ2-1 gives the full variable domain: GAGVSQTPSNKVTEKGKYVELRCDPISGHTALYWYRQSLGQGPEFLIYFQGTGAADDSGLPNDRFFAVRPEGSVSTLKIQRTERGDSAVYLCASSYFPGQGVNEQFFGPGTRLTVL.

This chain's CDR3 is CASSGGDSPLFF. The DNA read from the CDR3 is TGTGCCAGCAGTGGAGGGGATTCACCG. This chain connects TRBV6-1 to TRBJ2-2; D might be TRBD1 or TRBD2, each matching 5 bases. The observed sequence ends 3 residues before the CDR3 terminus, with the missing tail filled in from the germline J gene. CDR1 is MNHNS, CDR2 SASEGT, per germline. The length of the CDR3 is 12 residues.

Concerning this clone: The read ends 3 residues early relative to the CDR3; the germline J gene fills the gap. This chain uses TRBV6-2 or TRBV6-3 with TRBJ1-1; D not certain. V lost 6 bases and J 5 bases, leaving 19 bases between the germline ends. Germline-derived CDR1 and CDR2 are MNHEY and SVGEGT. The CDR3 spans 15 residues. This chain's CDR3 is CASRGSVARKTEAFF. The covered CDR3 bases are TGTGCCAGCAGAGGTTCGGTAGCTAGGAAGACTGAA.

As for this clone: The read terminates 3 residues before the CDR3 end, so the remaining end is supplied by the germline J gene. The chain employs TRBV7-2 and TRBJ1-5; the D gene is possibly TRBD1 (6 bases). V was shortened by 3 bases and J by 6 bases, with 9 bases between the two germline ends. The CDR3 contains 13 residues. Germline lookup yields CDR1 SGHTA and CDR2 FQGNSA. The DNA read from the CDR3 is TGTGCCAGCAGCTTCCAGACAGGTCAGCCC. Amino acids: CASSFQTGQP. The entire CDR3 protein reads CASSFQTGQPQHF.

Of note for this clone: Coverage ceases 3 residues before the CDR3 finishes, and the germline J gene fills in the end. The V and J genes are TRBV5-1 and TRBJ2-5; D is unclear. Germline CDR1 and CDR2: SGHRS and YFSETQ. There are 16 residues in the CDR3. V dropped 0 bases and J dropped 4 bases, with 16 bases sitting between them. CDR3 DNA, as far as it was read: TGCGCCAGCAGCTTGGATCTATCACCAGGTGGAGAGACC. Translation: CASSLDLSPGGET. The CDR3 in its entirety is CASSLDLSPGGETQYF.

A note on this clone: The read ends 3 residues shy of where the CDR3 ends; the end is completed using the germline J gene. V and J are TRBV20-1 and TRBJ2-3; the match to TRBD2 covers 10 bases. The CDR3 has 14 amino acids. Looked up from germline, CDR1 is DFQATT and CDR2 is SNEGSKA (reference sequence). J gave up 0 bases and V 6 bases, and 3 bases lay outside the gene matches. CDR3 residues: CSAPTSGSTDTQYF. The CDR3 DNA, read in part, is TGCAGTGCCCCGACTAGCGGGAGCACAGATACG.

Points on this clone: The CDR3 extends 3 residues past the end of the read, so its final part is completed from the germline J gene. V usage is TRBV7-3 and J usage is TRBJ2-1; 10 nucleotides align to TRBD2. CDR1 SGHTA and CDR2 FQGTGA come from the germline V gene. Trimming took 5 bases from V and 5 from J; bases not matched to a gene: 9. The CDR3 is 16 amino acids. The sequenced CDR3 bases are TGTGCCAGCAGCCCCCGGGTAGCGGGAGGAAACAATGAG. Protein product: CASSPRVAGGNNE. The entire CDR3 is CASSPRVAGGNNEQFF. Variable domain in full (rest from reference TRBV7-3 and TRBJ2-1): GAGVSQTPSNKVTEKGKYVELRCDPISGHTALYWYRQSLGQGPEFLIYFQGTGAADDSGLPNDRFFAVRPEGSVSTLKIQRTERGDSAVYLCASSPRVAGGNNEQFFGPGTRLTVL.

Remarks on this clone: From the germline J gene comes the end of the CDR3, since the read stops 3 residues before it. V gene TRBV13 combines with J gene TRBJ2-7; 12 positions match TRBD2. V lost 2 bases and J lost 4; bases outside the gene matches: 12. This CDR3 is 18 amino acids long. In germline, CDR1 is PRHDT, CDR2 FYEKMQ (reference sequence). CDR3 sequence: CASSLFVGGLAGSYEQYF. The DNA read from the CDR3 is TGTGCCAGCAGCTTATTTGTGGGGGGACTAGCGGGTTCTTACGAG.

As concerns this clone: The read stops 3 residues short of the end of the CDR3; the missing end is completed from the germline J gene. This chain connects TRBV30 to TRBJ2-3; D ambiguous. This CDR3 spans 11 amino acids. Trimming took off 2 bases at V and 6 bases at J, with 6 bases between the two ends. The germline gives CDR1 GTSNPN, CDR2 SVGIG (reference sequence). CDR3 protein: CAWSFPDTQYF. The sequenced CDR3 bases are TGTGCCTGGAGTTTTCCTGATACG.

This CDR3 is CASSPRGSKYNEQFF. Incomplete CDR3 DNA: TGTGCCAGCTCACCGCGCGGATCCAAATACAATGAG. The V gene is TRBV18, the J gene TRBJ2-1; no reliable D call. Read data end 3 residues before the CDR3 end; the end is taken from the germline J gene. Trimming took 3 bases from V and 4 from J, leaving 13 bases between them. CDR3 length equals 15 residues. Germline values: CDR1 KGHSH, CDR2 LQKENI.

Incomplete CDR3 DNA: TGTGCCAGCAGTAACGACAGGGCTAAGGCCAAAAACATT. It codes for CASSNDRAKAKNI. The whole CDR3 sequence is CASSNDRAKAKNIQYF. This chain uses TRBV6-2 or TRBV6-3 with TRBJ2-4; 7 bases map to TRBD1. With the read ending 3 residues before the CDR3 end, the germline J gene is used to fill in that end. V dropped 5 bases and J dropped 1; count of bases not matched to a gene: 8. The CDR3 loop spans 16 amino acids. Per the germline V gene, CDR1 is MNHEY and CDR2 is SVGEGT.

About this clone: The read terminates 3 residues ahead of where the CDR3 ends, so the germline J gene completes it. This chain joins TRBV30 and TRBJ1-1; 7 positions match TRBD1. The junction had 13 bases not matched to a gene; V was cut back by 3 bases and J by 0 bases. This CDR3 is 17 amino acids long. Germline values: CDR1 GTSNPN, CDR2 SVGIG (reference sequence). The CDR3 loop reads CAWRGGQSYWMNTEAFF. Incomplete CDR3 DNA: TGTGCCTGGAGAGGGGGACAGTCGTACTGGATGAACACTGAA.

With respect to this clone: The CDR3 extends 3 residues past the end of the read, so its final part is completed from the germline J gene. The chain combines TRBV18 with TRBJ2-2; TRBD2 matches at 10 bases. The CDR3 runs to 16 residues. Germline CDR1 reads KGHSH; CDR2 reads LQKENI. V shed 3 bases and J 1 base; nucleotides not matched to a gene: 2. The sequenced part of the CDR3 DNA is TGTGCCAGCTCACCTCCTAGCGGGAGGAACACCGGGGAG. As protein: CASSPPSGRNTGE. The full CDR3 reads CASSPPSGRNTGELFF.

The CDR3 region is CASSRGLAGTDTQYF. CDR3 DNA, as far as it was read: TGTGCCAGTAGTAGGGGACTAGCGGGCACAGATACG. V gene TRBV19 combines with J gene TRBJ2-3; TRBD2 matches 11 bases. The read ends 3 residues early relative to the CDR3; the germline J gene fills the gap. V gave up 4 bases and J gave up 1 base; unmatched junction bases: 1. This CDR3 contains 15 residues. Per the germline V gene, CDR1 is LNHDA and CDR2 is SQIVND (reference sequence).

In regard to this clone: The DNA ends 3 residues before the CDR3 does, and the rest of the CDR3 is filled in from the germline J gene. V is TRBV30 and J is TRBJ1-1; TRBD1 might be the D (6 bases). Germline V gene data show CDR1 as GTSNPN and CDR2 as SVGIG (reference sequence). This CDR3 contains 17 residues. V was pared by 3 bases and J by 1 base, with 21 bases between. The CDR3: CAWSLPSNRVKNTEAFF. Partial CDR3 DNA: TGTGCCTGGAGCCTACCCAGTAACAGGGTAAAGAACACTGAA.

Note on this clone: The read gets to within 3 residues of the CDR3 end, and the germline J gene fills in the rest. The V gene is TRBV29-1, the J gene TRBJ2-5; D is perhaps TRBD1 (6 bases). With 6 bases removed from V and 4 bases from J, the gap between germline ends came to 12 bases. The CDR3 has 12 amino acids. Germline loops: CDR1 SQVTM, CDR2 ANQGSEA. CDR3 DNA (partial): TGCAGCGTCGGACAGTCTGGAGAGACC. Translation: CSVGQSGET. The complete CDR3 reads CSVGQSGETQYF.

In regard to this clone: The read ends 3 residues shy of where the CDR3 ends; the end is completed using the germline J gene. The chain uses TRBV20-1 and TRBJ2-7; 9 bases agree with TRBD2. CDR1 is DFQATT, CDR2 SNEGSKA, per germline (reference sequence). The CDR3 runs 13 residues. Trimming took 4 bases from V and 4 from J; bases not matched to a gene: 5. The DNA read from the CDR3 is TGCAGTGCTATGGCTAGCGGGACATACGAG. Protein: CSAMASGTYE. The whole CDR3 is CSAMASGTYEQYF.